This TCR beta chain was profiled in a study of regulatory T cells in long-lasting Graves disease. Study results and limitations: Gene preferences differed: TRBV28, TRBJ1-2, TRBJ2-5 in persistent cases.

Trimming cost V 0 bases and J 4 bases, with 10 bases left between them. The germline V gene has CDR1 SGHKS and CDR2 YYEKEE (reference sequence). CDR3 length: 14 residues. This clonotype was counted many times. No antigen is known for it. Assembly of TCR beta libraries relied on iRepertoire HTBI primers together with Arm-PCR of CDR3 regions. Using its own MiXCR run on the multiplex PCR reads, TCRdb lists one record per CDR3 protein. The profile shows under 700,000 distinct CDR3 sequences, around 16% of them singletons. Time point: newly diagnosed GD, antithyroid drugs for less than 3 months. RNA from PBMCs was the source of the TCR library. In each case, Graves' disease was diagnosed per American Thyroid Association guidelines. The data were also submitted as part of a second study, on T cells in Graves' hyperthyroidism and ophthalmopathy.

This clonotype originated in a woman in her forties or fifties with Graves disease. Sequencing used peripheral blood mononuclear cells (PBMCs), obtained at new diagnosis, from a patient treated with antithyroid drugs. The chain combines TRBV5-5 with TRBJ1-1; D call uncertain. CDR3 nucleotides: TGTGCCAGCAGCTTGGTCGGGAGGGCCACTGAAGCTTTCTTT. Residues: CASSLVGRATEAFF.